The T cell receptor beta chain under discussion was sequenced for a study of somatic mutations in cytotoxic T cells in rheumatoid arthritis. Original processing notes: Of patient CD8+ clones exceeding 1%, few matched published virus-specific TCRB sequences. TCRdb keeps only in-frame clones here, not all; method: immunoSEQ multiplex PCR. V, J and clone size derive from that table, while D and trimming were established from the DNA sequence. Of roughly 20,000 clones in the sample, 65% to 70% are singletons; the top ten hold 15% to 20%. Both CD4+ and CD8+ cells were separated through positive magnetic bead selection, and their purity was verified using flow cytometry. This clone has a handful of counts. Its antigen remains unknown. General study findings and limits: No significant CD8+ T-cell clonality difference was found between rheumatoid arthritis patients and age-matched controls. The top CD8+ clone topped 20% of CD8+ cells in about an eighth of the 65 patients.

V gave up 6 bases and J gave up 6 bases; unmatched junction bases: 7. This CDR3 has 13 amino acids. Germline-derived CDR1 and CDR2 are SGHRS and YFSETQ. The sample consisted of CD8+ T cells sorted from blood. The chain couples TRBV5-1 to TRBJ1-2; 8 bases line up with TRBD1. This clonotype originated in an adult with rheumatoid arthritis. The CDR3 is CASTLAQGDGYTF. CDR3 coding DNA: TGCGCCAGCACTCTGGCACAGGGGGATGGCTACACCTTC.